The next 2 T cell receptor beta chains were all read from a single sample in a study of blood T cells in healthy people across ages. Then a second PCR, running about 6 to 12 cycles, was carried out with a sample-barcoded 5' primer and a J-beta primer mix. MiXCR, applied by TCRdb to the 5' RACE reads, yields one record per CDR3 protein. The sample yields over 550,000 distinct CDR3 sequences, under 30% seen once. The sample consisted of blood. The receptors stem from a woman of 80 years or more in good health.

The V gene is TRBV20-1, the J gene TRBJ1-1; D remains unclear. CDR1 and CDR2 from the germline V gene are DFQATT and SNEGSKA (reference sequence). The CDR3 totals 13 residues. V shed 0 bases and J shed 1 base, with 6 bases lying between them. This CDR3 reads CSARDLPNTEAFF. CDR3 nucleotide sequence: TGCAGTGCTAGAGATCTGCCGAACACTGAAGCTTTCTTT.

This clonotype was seen at least ten times. V gene TRBV5-1 combines with J gene TRBJ2-7; D possibly matches TRBD1 or TRBD2 (7 bases each). Germline CDR1 reads SGHRS; CDR2 reads YFSETQ. The CDR3 length is 14 residues. V was trimmed by 4 bases and J by 2 bases, leaving 13 bases between them. CDR3 DNA: TGCGCCAGCAGCCCCCAGGGGGGGACCTACGAGCAGTACTTC. Its protein is CASSPQGGTYEQYF.